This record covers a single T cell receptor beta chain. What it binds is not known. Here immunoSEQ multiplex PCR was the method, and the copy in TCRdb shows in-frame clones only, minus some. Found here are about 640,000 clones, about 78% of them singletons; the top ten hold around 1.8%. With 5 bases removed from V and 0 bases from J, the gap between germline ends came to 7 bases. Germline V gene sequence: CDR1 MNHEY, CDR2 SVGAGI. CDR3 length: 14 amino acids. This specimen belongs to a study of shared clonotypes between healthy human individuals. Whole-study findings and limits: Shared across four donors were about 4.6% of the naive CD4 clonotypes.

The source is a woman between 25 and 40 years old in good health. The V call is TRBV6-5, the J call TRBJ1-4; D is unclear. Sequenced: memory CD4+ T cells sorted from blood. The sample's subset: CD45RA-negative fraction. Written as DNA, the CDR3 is TGTGCCAGCAGTCCGGGTGCAACTAATGAAAAACTGTTTTTT. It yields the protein CASSPGATNEKLFF.